These T cell receptor beta chains were read from a single sample in a study of blood T cell repertoires in COVID-19. Produced via immunoSEQ multiplex PCR; TCRdb's table is partial and in-frame only. The sample consists of 95,000 to 110,000 clones, about 88% of them appearing once. Material for sequencing was peripheral blood. Source of these receptors: a human donor in a cohort sampled during active COVID-19. Each CDR3 is given with its conserved first and last residue. Fields, in order: D gene, J gene, V gene, clone size, CDR3 DNA, CDR3 protein. A D gene is named only where the DNA matches it firmly. Clone size is given for some rows only: seen once, a few or many times, or a class if the clone is expanded.

>TRBD1|TRBJ1-2|TRBV27|-
TGTGCCAGCAGTTTACCAGGGGGGTATGGCTACACCTTC
CASSLPGGYGYTF
>-|TRBJ2-7|TRBV2|-
TGTGCCAGCAGTATTGACAGAGGCGAGCAGTACTTC
CASSIDRGEQYF
>-|TRBJ1-6|TRBV30|-
TGTGCCTGGACCGACCCGGAGACCTATAATTCACCCCTCCACTTT
CAWTDPETYNSPLHF
>TRBD1|TRBJ1-2|TRBV2|-
TGTGCCAGCAGTGAAGCTCAGGGGGCCCTCAACTATGGCTACACCTTC
CASSEAQGALNYGYTF
>-|TRBJ2-1|TRBV21-1|-
TGTGCCAGCAGCAAAGCGCTTTTGCTAGCGGGGGGGATTCAAAGCTCCTACAATGAGCAGTTCTTC
CASSKALLLAGGIQSSYNEQFF
>TRBD2|TRBJ2-1|TRBV27|-
TGTGCCAGCACTCGTCGCACTAGCGGAGAGGGCTCCTACAATGAGCAGTTCTTC
CASTRRTSGEGSYNEQFF
>TRBD1|TRBJ1-4|TRBV28|many
TGTGCCAGCAGTACCGGGACAGCTCCTAATGAAAAACTGTTTTTT
CASSTGTAPNEKLFF
>-|TRBJ2-6|TRBV15|few
TGTGCCACCAGCAGTGGGCCCAGGGGAGGGGCCAACGTCCTGACTTTC
CATSSGPRGGANVLTF
>-|TRBJ2-5|TRBV5-1|-
TGCGCCAGCACCTCGGGCAGGGCTGAGACCCAGTACTTC
CASTSGRAETQYF
>TRBD2|TRBJ2-7|TRBV10-3|-
TGTGCCATCAAGGGTACGACTAGCGGGACCAATTTCTACGAGCAGTACTTC
CAIKGTTSGTNFYEQYF
>-|TRBJ1-2|TRBV27|-
TGTGCCAGCGGAAGAGCTGGGGGCTTAGGCTACACCTTC
CASGRAGGLGYTF
>-|TRBJ1-2|TRBV10-3|-
TGTGCCATCAAAAACGGGACTGCCGGCGGCTACACCTTC
CAIKNGTAGGYTF
>TRBD2|TRBJ2-3|TRBV19|-
TGTGCCAGTAGGGTAGCGGGAACGCAGTATTTT
CASRVAGTQYF
>-|TRBJ1-2|TRBV5-5|-
TGTGCCAGCAGCTTGGGTCCCCAGAACTATGGCTACACCTTC
CASSLGPQNYGYTF
>-|TRBJ2-7|TRBV19|-
TGTGCCAGTAGTACGAGCGGGTCCTACGAGCAGTACTTC
CASSTSGSYEQYF
>TRBD2|TRBJ2-1|TRBV4-2|many
TGTGCCAGCAGCCAACGGCTAGCGGATTACAATGAGCAGTTCTTC
CASSQRLADYNEQFF
>-|TRBJ2-5|TRBV5-6|-
TGTGCCAGCAGCGGATGGACACAAGGGACCCAGTACTTC
CASSGWTQGTQYF
>TRBD1|TRBJ2-7|TRBV11-2|-
TGTGCCAGCAGGAGCCCCGGGACAGTATCAGACGAGCAGTACTTC
CASRSPGTVSDEQYF
>-|TRBJ2-3|TRBV9|-
TGTGCCAGCAGCGTAGGCGGCACAGATACGCAGTATTTT
CASSVGGTDTQYF
>TRBD2|TRBJ2-6|TRBV18|-
TGTGCCAGCTCACCTCGACTTATCAGCGGGAGGGCGCACCGTGGGGCCAACGTCCTGACTTTC
CASSPRLISGRAHRGANVLTF
>-|TRBJ2-1|TRBV19|-
TGTGCCAGTAGTATAGACGCTCGGGGGGAGCAGTTCTTC
CASSIDARGEQFF
>-|TRBJ2-5|TRBV7-8|-
TGTGCCAGCAGCCCGCAGGGCAAGTACCAAGAGACCCAGTACTTC
CASSPQGKYQETQYF
>TRBD2|TRBJ2-1|TRBV7-2|-
TGTGCCAGCAGCTTGCCGGGACTAGCGGGCGAACAAGACTTCTTC
CASSLPGLAGEQDFF
>TRBD2|TRBJ2-2|TRBV2|-
TGTGCCAGCAGCCAACTAGCGTCGAACACCGGGGAGCTGTTTTTT
CASSQLASNTGELFF
>-|TRBJ2-7|TRBV7-8|few
TGTGCCAGCAGCTTAGTACCGACAGGAGATTACGAGCAGTACTTC
CASSLVPTGDYEQYF
>TRBD1|TRBJ2-2|TRBV4-2|-
TGTGCCAGCAGCCAAGAACAGGGGCAACACCGGGGTTATCTGTTTTTT
CASSQEQGQHRGYLFF
>TRBD1|TRBJ1-4|TRBV6-5|-
TGTGCCAGCGGACGAGGGGGCTATGAAAAACTGTTTTTT
CASGRGGYEKLFF
>-|TRBJ2-6|TRBV19|once
TGTGCCAGTAGTATTCATGGCACAGACTCTGGGGCCAACGTCCTGACTTTC
CASSIHGTDSGANVLTF
>-|TRBJ1-4|TRBV5-1|once
TGCGCCAGCAGCTTGGCTCGACAAGAAAAACTGTTTTTT
CASSLARQEKLFF
>-|TRBJ1-4|TRBV28|-
TGTGCCAGCAGTCTAGAATTAATTCAGGGTATGGATGTAAAACTGTTTTTT
CASSLELIQGMDVKLFF